A single sample gave rise to the 27 T cell receptor beta chains below, sequenced in a study of T cell repertoires in cytomegalovirus infection. TCRdb passed the reads through MiXCR, listing each CDR3 protein once. Among about 740,000 distinct CDR3 sequences listed, 35% were seen once. The sequencing input was PBMCs. These receptors were collected from a human donor in good health (CMV status not recorded). Some clones in this sample may be carry-over from other donors' samples.

This chain uses TRBV30 with TRBJ2-3; D unclear. Germline V lookup: CDR1 GTSNPN, CDR2 SVGIG (reference sequence). V lost 4 bases and J 1 base, leaving 12 bases between the germline ends. This CDR3 is 14 amino acids long. CDR3 nucleotides: TGTGCCTGGACGGCCTCCTGGGGCACAGATACGCAGTATTTT. This translates into CAWTASWGTDTQYF.

V gene TRBV19 combines with J gene TRBJ2-7; no definite D call. This CDR3 comprises 14 residues. V lost 5 bases and J lost 4, with 15 bases in between. Germline assignment: CDR1 LNHDA and CDR2 SQIVND (reference sequence). The CDR3: CASSFGLGLYEQYF. As DNA, the CDR3 is TGTGCCAGTAGTTTCGGTCTTGGATTGTACGAGCAGTACTTC.

For this clonotype: The CDR3 does not end in the conserved phenylalanine or tryptophan, so this is likely a read error. The DNA is omitted, as the CDR3 cannot be located on it reliably, and the CDR3 follows TCRdb's listing. The CDR3 region is CASSLAGRYNEQLL. The V call is TRBV7-2, the J call TRBJ2-1; TRBD1, the D gene given by the table, was not confirmed from the DNA. CDR1 and CDR2 from the germline V gene are SGHTA and FQGNSA. The CDR3 spans 14 residues, counting both ends.

The table lists this clonotype with a count of one. The CDR3 is CASSLRSAGNTGELFF. In DNA form, the CDR3 reads TGCGCCAGCAGCTTGCGATCTGCGGGGAACACCGGGGAGCTGTTTTTT. This sequence joins TRBV5-1 and TRBJ2-2, with D maybe TRBD2 (5 bases). V lost 1 base to trimming and J lost 1 base, with 11 bases between them. Looked up from germline, CDR1 is SGHRS and CDR2 is YFSETQ. The CDR3 contains 16 residues.

The chain joins TRBV7-8 to TRBJ1-5; 8 bases fit TRBD1. From germline, CDR1 is SGHVS and CDR2 FQNEAQ. The CDR3 loop spans 15 amino acids. V lost 5 bases to trimming and J lost 4 bases; unmatched junction nucleotides: 7. This chain's CDR3 is CASSALTGANQPQHF. The CDR3 DNA reads TGTGCCAGCAGCGCTTTGACAGGGGCAAATCAGCCCCAGCATTTT.

This clonotype was seen a handful of times. The V gene is TRBV10-3, the J gene TRBJ1-2; D might be TRBD1 (6 bases). The germline gives CDR1 ENHRY, CDR2 SYGVKD. The CDR3 has 14 residues. V gave up 6 bases and J gave up 8 bases, with 19 bases separating them. The CDR3 here is CAIRMGQPMEGYTF. In nucleotides, the CDR3 is TGTGCCATCAGGATGGGACAACCAATGGAAGGCTACACCTTC.

This clonotype was picked up many times. The chain carries TRBV28 and TRBJ1-1; TRBD1 matches 11 bases. V lost 5 bases, J lost 1 base, and 15 bases stayed unmatched. This CDR3 region has 19 residues. Germline assignment: CDR1 MDHEN and CDR2 SYDVKM. The CDR3 DNA follows: TGTGCCAGCAGTGTACGGGATCGGGACAGGGGGAATCGGAACACTGAAGCTTTCTTT. It yields the protein CASSVRDRDRGNRNTEAFF.

The J gene is TRBJ2-7, the V gene TRBV28; D may be TRBD2 (5 bases). Trimming stripped 10 bases from V and 2 bases from J, with 12 bases between. The CDR3 loop spans 12 amino acids. Germline V gives CDR1 MDHEN, CDR2 SYDVKM. CDR3 protein: CATSRGTYEQYF. In DNA form, the CDR3 reads TGTGCCACTAGTCGGGGTACCTACGAGCAGTACTTC.

This clonotype occurred many times. The chain recombines TRBV7-2 with TRBJ2-5, with no clear D. Trimming took off 4 bases at V and 1 base at J, with 13 bases between the two ends. Germline V gene data show CDR1 as SGHTA and CDR2 as FQGNSA. The CDR3 is 15 amino acids. CDR3 region: CASSSSSSGQETQYF. The CDR3 DNA is TGTGCCAGCAGCTCCAGCTCCTCAGGCCAAGAGACCCAGTACTTC.

The chain combines TRBV19 with TRBJ1-3; the match to TRBD1 covers 7 bases. The CDR3 contains 16 residues. Looked up from germline, CDR1 is LNHDA and CDR2 is SQIVND (reference sequence). Trimming took 3 bases from V and 5 from J; bases not matched to a gene: 10. CDR3 nucleotide sequence: TGTGCCAGTAGTATCCTCCCGGGACAGCGGCGAAACACCATATATTTT. Encoded protein: CASSILPGQRRNTIYF.

In its sample, this clonotype was seen a few times. This chain connects TRBV7-2 to TRBJ2-3, with TRBD2 matching over 12 bases. The CDR3 has 14 amino acids. Germline V gene sequence: CDR1 SGHTA, CDR2 FQGNSA. The junction had 5 bases not matched to a gene; V was cut back by 5 bases and J by 8 bases. Here the CDR3 DNA reads TGTGCCAGCAGCCGACTAGCGGGAGAGGGTACGCAGTATTTT. Translation: CASSRLAGEGTQYF.

The V call is TRBV14, the J call TRBJ1-1; D remains ambiguous. Germline loops: CDR1 SGHDN, CDR2 FVKESK. V was clipped by 2 bases and J by 4 bases, with 8 bases between them. The CDR3 is made up of 13 amino acids. The CDR3 DNA sequence: TGTGCCAGCAGCCAACATGGGTTCACTGAAGCTTTCTTT. Translation gives CASSQHGFTEAFF.

For this clonotype: A much larger clone sits a single nucleotide away, making a read error possible. The genes are TRBV7-6 and TRBJ2-3, with D hard to call. V was pared by 7 bases and J by 4 bases, with 12 bases between. The CDR3 is made up of 13 amino acids. Germline CDR1 reads SGHVS; CDR2 reads FNYEAQ. The CDR3 sequence is CASTEKYPDTQYF. Here the CDR3 DNA reads TGTGCCAGCACCGAAAAGTACCCAGATACGCAGTATTTT.

This clonotype was recorded many times. This chain links TRBV28 with TRBJ1-3; D is perhaps TRBD1 (5 bases). The V end lost 4 bases, the J end lost 0 bases, and 16 bases lay between the germline ends. CDR3 length: 17 residues. Germline V gives CDR1 MDHEN, CDR2 SYDVKM. The CDR3 nucleotides are TGTGCCAGCAGTTCCGGCGGCTCAGGGTACTCTGGAAACACCATATATTTT. This encodes CASSSGGSGYSGNTIYF.

This clonotype was seen at least ten times. The genes are TRBV12-3 or TRBV12-4 and TRBJ2-5; perhaps TRBD1 as D (5 bases). CDR3 length: 17 amino acids. With 4 bases removed from V and 3 bases from J, the gap between germline ends came to 21 bases. This chain's CDR3 is CASSSISTVRGEETQYF. The DNA of the CDR3 is TGTGCCAGCAGTTCTATTTCGACAGTTCGAGGAGAAGAGACCCAGTACTTC.

V is TRBV24-1 and J is TRBJ2-7; 7 bases match TRBD2. CDR3 length: 13 residues. With V trimmed by 10 bases and J by 5 bases, 10 bases remained unmatched. Germline loops: CDR1 KGHDR, CDR2 SFDVKD. The DNA of the CDR3 is TGTGCCACAGTGAGACTAGCACAACACGAGCAGTACTTC. Its protein is CATVRLAQHEQYF.

The V call is TRBV12-3 or TRBV12-4, the J call TRBJ1-1; D remains unclear. V was shortened by 3 bases and J by 1 base, with 9 bases between the two germline ends. This CDR3 spans 14 amino acids. The CDR3 spells CASSFGLPNTEAFF. The CDR3 DNA follows: TGTGCCAGCAGTTTTGGCCTCCCGAACACTGAAGCTTTCTTT.

This chain joins TRBV2 and TRBJ1-1; D gene ambiguous. The CDR3 consists of 16 residues. The germline CDR1 and CDR2 sequences are SNHLY and FYNNEI. Trimming removed 0 bases from V and 1 base from J, with 12 bases in between. The CDR3 DNA is TGTGCCAGCAGTGAAGCGCTCGGCAGAGAGAACACTGAAGCTTTCTTT. It codes for CASSEALGRENTEAFF.

The chain uses TRBV24-1 and TRBJ2-5, with 16 bases that match TRBD2. V lost 3 bases to trimming and J lost 4 bases; unmatched junction nucleotides: 10. Germline CDR1 reads KGHDR; CDR2 reads SFDVKD. There are 19 residues in the CDR3. As DNA, the CDR3 is TGTGCCACCAGTGATGACCCGGGACTAGCGGGAGGGGCAACAGAGACCCAGTACTTC. It yields the protein CATSDDPGLAGGATETQYF.

This chain uses TRBV19 with TRBJ1-5; no firm D call. Germline-derived CDR1 and CDR2 are LNHDA and SQIVND (reference sequence). This CDR3 spans 14 amino acids. The V end lost 7 bases, the J end lost 5 bases, and 15 bases lay between the germline ends. The DNA for the CDR3 is TGTGCCAGTACCGGTCGGCAGGTTGATCAGCCCCAGCATTTT. As protein: CASTGRQVDQPQHF.

CDR3 in DNA: TGCAGCGTGGGACAGAACTATGGCTACACCTTC. Encoded protein: CSVGQNYGYTF. The rearrangement uses TRBV29-1 and TRBJ1-2; 7 bases match TRBD1. Trimming took 6 bases from V and 2 from J; bases not matched to a gene: 0. From germline, CDR1 is SQVTM and CDR2 ANQGSEA. This CDR3 is built from 11 residues.

The CDR3 coding sequence is TGTGCCAGCAGTTTAACTAGGGGACATGAAAAACTGTTTTTT. Residues: CASSLTRGHEKLFF. The gene calls are TRBV6-2 or TRBV6-3 and TRBJ1-4; weak D call: TRBD1 (5 bases). Germline V lookup: CDR1 MNHEY, CDR2 SVGEGT. The CDR3 spans 14 residues. The V end was cut by 4 bases, the J end by 6 bases, with 12 bases between.

On this clonotype itself: The CDR3 does not close with the conserved phenylalanine or tryptophan, likely indicating a read error. This sequence joins TRBV7-3 and TRBJ1-1; no clear D. Germline CDR1 and CDR2: SGHTA and FQGTGA. V gave up 4 bases and J gave up 3 bases, with 15 bases separating them. The CDR3 has 15 residues. CDR3 sequence reads: CASSYRVYRDTEAFL. For the CDR3, the DNA is TGTGCCAGCAGCTACCGGGTGTATCGGGACACTGAAGCTTTCCTT.

This clonotype was seen ten or more times. The CDR3 sequence is CASSSGPGSTTSEQYF. The CDR3 DNA reads TGTGCCAGCAGCTCCGGCCCGGGGTCCACTACTAGCGAGCAGTACTTC. V and J are TRBV7-6 and TRBJ2-7, with D maybe TRBD2 (5 bases). The V gene's germline CDR1 is SGHVS and CDR2 FNYEAQ. This CDR3 is 16 amino acids long. The V and J ends lost 4 bases and 6 bases respectively, with 22 bases between them.

CDR3 residues: CASAFIDRVFNEQFF. The CDR3 DNA follows: TGTGCCAGCGCTTTTATAGACAGGGTTTTCAATGAGCAGTTCTTC. The J gene is TRBJ2-1, the V gene TRBV19; TRBD1 aligns across 7 bases. The CDR3 has 15 amino acids. Germline assignment: CDR1 LNHDA and CDR2 SQIVND (reference sequence). V lost 9 bases to trimming and J lost 6 bases; unmatched junction nucleotides: 14.

On this clonotype itself: Its ends do not fully match the called genes, so a read error is possible. The rearrangement links TRBV7-6 to TRBJ2-7, with D perhaps TRBD1 or TRBD2 (5 bases each). The CDR3 loop spans 14 amino acids. CDR1 SGHVS and CDR2 FNYEAQ come from the germline V gene. CDR3 sequence: CASSQGLGVYEKYF. CDR3 DNA sequence: TGTGCCAGCAGTCAAGGTCTGGGGGTATACGAGAAGTACTTC. Supplemented by reference TRBV7-6 and TRBJ2-7, the full variable domain reads GAGVSQSPRYKVTKRGQDVALRCDPISGHVSLYWYRQALGQGPEFLTYFNYEAQQDKSGLPNDRFSAERPEGSISTLTIQRTEQRDSAMYRCASSQGLGVYEKYFGPGTRLTVT.

This chain connects TRBV7-2 to TRBJ2-3, with D perhaps matching TRBD1 (6 bases). The germline gives CDR1 SGHTA, CDR2 FQGNSA. V was shortened by 2 bases and J by 4 bases, with 13 bases between the two germline ends. The CDR3 spans 15 residues. The CDR3 region has the DNA TGTGCCAGCAGCTTATCGGACAGAGGGGCAGATACGCAGTATTTT. Its translation: CASSLSDRGADTQYF.